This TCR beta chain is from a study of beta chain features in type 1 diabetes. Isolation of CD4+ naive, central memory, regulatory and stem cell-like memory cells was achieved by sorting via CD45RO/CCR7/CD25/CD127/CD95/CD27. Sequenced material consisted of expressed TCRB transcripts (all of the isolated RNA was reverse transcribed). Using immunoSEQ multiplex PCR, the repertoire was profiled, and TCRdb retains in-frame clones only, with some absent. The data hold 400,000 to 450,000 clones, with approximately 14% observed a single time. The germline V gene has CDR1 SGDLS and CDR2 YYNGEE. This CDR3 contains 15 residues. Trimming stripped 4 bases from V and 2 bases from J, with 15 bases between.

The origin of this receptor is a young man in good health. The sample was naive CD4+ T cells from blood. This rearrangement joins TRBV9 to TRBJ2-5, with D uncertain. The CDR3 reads CASSPRSWGQETQYF. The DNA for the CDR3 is TGTGCCAGCAGCCCCAGGAGCTGGGGACAAGAGACCCAGTACTTC. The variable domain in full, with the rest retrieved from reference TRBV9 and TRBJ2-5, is DSGVTQTPKHLITATGQRVTLRCSPRSGDLSVYWYQQSLDQGLQFLIQYYNGEERAKGNILERFSAQQFPDLHSELNLSSLELGDSALYFCASSPRSWGQETQYFGPGTRLLVL.